This TCR beta chain is drawn from a study of blood T cell repertoires in COVID-19. Study information: Italy, Spain and the United States were the sources of the convalescent and acute COVID-19 samples. T cells, B-cell-depleted T cells, or PBMCs supplied cDNA or gDNA.

Methods used by the authors: Reference gene primer amplification gave estimated nucleated cell counts. TCRdb's copy holds only in-frame clones and misses some; the assay was immunoSEQ multiplex PCR. V and J calls and clone size are given by that table; D and trimming were obtained from the DNA. The profile shows 200,000 or so clones, 84% of them singletons. This clone was seen a handful of times. The sequencing input was peripheral blood. The sequence derives from a woman aged 60-70 years with acute or convalescent COVID-19.

CDR3: CASNRDSASYGYTF. CDR3 coding DNA: TGTGCCAGCAACCGGGACAGTGCCTCCTATGGCTACACCTTC. The chain carries TRBV5-4 and TRBJ1-2, with TRBD1 matching over 7 bases. V lost 6 bases, J lost 4 bases, and 9 bases stayed unmatched. The germline CDR1 and CDR2 sequences are SGHNT and YYREEE (reference sequence). The CDR3 spans 14 residues.